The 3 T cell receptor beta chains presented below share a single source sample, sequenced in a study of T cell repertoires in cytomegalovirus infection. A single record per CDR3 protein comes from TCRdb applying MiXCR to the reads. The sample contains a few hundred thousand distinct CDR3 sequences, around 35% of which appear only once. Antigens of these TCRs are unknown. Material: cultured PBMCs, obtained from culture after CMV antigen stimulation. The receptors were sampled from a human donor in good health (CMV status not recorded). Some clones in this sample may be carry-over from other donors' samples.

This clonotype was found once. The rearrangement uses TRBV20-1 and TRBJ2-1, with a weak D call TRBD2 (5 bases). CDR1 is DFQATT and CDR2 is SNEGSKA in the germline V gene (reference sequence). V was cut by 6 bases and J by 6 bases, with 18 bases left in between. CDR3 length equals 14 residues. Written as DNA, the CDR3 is TGCAGTGCCAACCCGCCAAGCCGGGGCAATGAGCAGTTCTTC. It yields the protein CSANPPSRGNEQFF.

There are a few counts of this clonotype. The CDR3 coding sequence is TGTGCCAGCAGTGAAAGCGGACTAGAGGCCTCTGAGACCCAGTACTTC. Translated: CASSESGLEASETQYF. The gene calls are TRBV6-1 and TRBJ2-5; 7 bases line up with TRBD2. CDR3 length: 16 amino acids. The trim removed 2 bases at V and 5 bases at J, leaving 11 bases unmatched. Germline assignment: CDR1 MNHNS and CDR2 SASEGT.

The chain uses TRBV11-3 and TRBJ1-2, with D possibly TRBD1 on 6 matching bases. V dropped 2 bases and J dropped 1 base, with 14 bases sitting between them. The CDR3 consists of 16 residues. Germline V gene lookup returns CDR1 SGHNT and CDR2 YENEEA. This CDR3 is CASSLSGNRDNYGYTF. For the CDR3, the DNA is TGTGCCAGCAGCTTAAGTGGGAACAGGGATAACTATGGCTACACCTTC.